This note documents a single T cell receptor beta chain sequence. This entry belongs to a study of blood T cell repertoires in COVID-19. Overall study: Sample material is recorded as cDNA or gDNA derived from T cells, B-cell-depleted T cells, or PBMCs.

Individuals drawn from under 30 US areas were roughly 18 to 95 years old. The recovered donors of Cohort 3 showed two negative PCRs, clearance, or symptom resolution. Trimming took off 5 bases at V and 11 bases at J, with 18 bases between the two ends. Germline V CDR1 and CDR2: SGHTA, FQGNSA. The CDR3 has 13 residues. Sequenced by immunoSEQ multiplex PCR; TCRdb stores in-frame clones only, minus some. The repertoire holds roughly 290,000 clones, with roughly 88% as singletons. V is TRBV7-2 and J is TRBJ1-1, with a weak D call TRBD1 (5 bases). This clonotype originated in a man aged 30-40 years who had recovered from COVID-19. The sample consisted of PBMCs or T cells enriched from blood (not recorded which). CDR3 nucleotide sequence: TGTGCCAGCAGCCCGAATCGGGGGTATAAGGCTTTCTTT. This gives the protein CASSPNRGYKAFF.